This entry describes one T cell receptor (beta chain). The CDR3 spans 14 residues. CDR1 is MNHEY, CDR2 SVGEGT, per germline. V was trimmed by 8 bases and J by 0 bases, leaving 11 bases between them. These data originate in a study of blood T cells in healthy people across ages. A second PCR of roughly 7 to 11 cycles used a sample-barcoded 5' primer and a J-beta primer mix. Using its own MiXCR run on the 5' RACE reads, TCRdb lists one record per CDR3 protein. The sample holds fewer than 600,000 distinct CDR3 sequences, around 27% seen once. This sample was shared with a second study, whose subject was T cells of mothers and their children. That work contributes: At a sensitivity of roughly 91 clones per million clonotypes, no persistent microchimeric T cell clones appeared.

The genes are TRBV6-2 or TRBV6-3 and TRBJ2-4; no reliable D call. This sequence was found in a boy under 10 years old in good health. Sequenced: blood. This chain's CDR3 is CASSFRTAKNIQYF. As DNA, the CDR3 is TGTGCCAGCTCATTCCGGACAGCCAAAAACATTCAGTACTTC.